These 27 T cell receptor beta chains originate from one sample sequenced in a study of cytomegalovirus exposure and HLA in healthy donors. With 60 Vbeta and 13 Jbeta primers, the PCR was carried out. Libraries were prepared by immunoSEQ multiplex PCR; TCRdb keeps only in-frame clonotypes and omits some of them. The repertoire holds 150,000 to 200,000 clones, with around 75% as singletons. The source material was PBMCs. The receptors derive from a man younger than 30 in good health and CMV-seropositive.

This chain joins TRBV6-5 and TRBJ1-3; no definite D call. The V and J ends lost 6 bases and 0 bases respectively, with 9 bases between them. The CDR3 totals 14 residues. Per the germline V gene, CDR1 is MNHEY and CDR2 is SVGAGI. This chain's CDR3 is CASRRGSSGNTIYF. DNA of the CDR3: TGTGCCAGCAGACGCGGGAGCTCTGGAAACACCATATATTTT.

This clone showed up just once. The genes are TRBV27 and TRBJ2-5; maybe TRBD2 (6 bases). The J call is in doubt because the DNA end fits TRBJ2-7 better. The CDR3 runs 15 residues. Germline V CDR1 and CDR2: MNHEY, SMNVEV (reference sequence). The CDR3 DNA sequence: TGTGCCAGCAGTTCCACTGGACGGACTACCTACGAGCAGTACTTC. It specifies CASSSTGRTTYEQYF.

J is TRBJ2-7 and V is TRBV27; D may be TRBD2 (5 bases). V lost 3 bases to trimming and J lost 0 bases, with 12 bases between them. The CDR3 consists of 15 residues. Germline V gives CDR1 MNHEY, CDR2 SMNVEV (reference sequence). The CDR3 region is CASSFVGLSSYEQYF. CDR3 coding DNA: TGTGCCAGCAGTTTCGTAGGACTCAGCTCCTACGAGCAGTACTTC.

The chain is built from TRBV6-5 and TRBJ2-1, with TRBD1 matching 7 bases. V gave up 6 bases and J gave up 10 bases; unmatched junction bases: 15. The CDR3 runs 15 residues. Germline loops: CDR1 MNHEY, CDR2 SVGAGI. CDR3 sequence (DNA): TGTGCCAGCAGAGGAAGGACAGGTTTAGTAGACGAGCAGTTCTTC. Amino acids: CASRGRTGLVDEQFF.

This rearrangement joins TRBV19 to TRBJ1-1, with 7 bases lining up with TRBD1. Per germline, CDR1 LNHDA and CDR2 SQIVND (reference sequence). The trim removed 4 bases at V and 2 bases at J, leaving 4 bases unmatched. This CDR3 region has 14 residues. The CDR3: CASSTGTVNTEAFF. The CDR3 DNA reads TGTGCCAGTAGTACTGGGACAGTAAACACTGAAGCTTTCTTT. Full variable domain (missing parts from reference TRBV19 and TRBJ1-1): DGGITQSPKYLFRKEGQNVTLSCEQNLNHDAMYWYRQDPGQGLRLIYYSQIVNDFQKGDIAEGYSVSREKKESFPLTVTSAQKNPTAFYLCASSTGTVNTEAFFGQGTRLTVV.

In regard to this clone: Germline and junction disagree at one end, which may indicate a read error. The chain links TRBV6-5 to TRBJ1-2; 9 bases are shared with TRBD1. CDR3 length: 15 residues. The germline CDR1 and CDR2 sequences are MNHEY and SVGAGI. The DNA of the CDR3 is TGTGCCAGCAGTTACTATACAGGGGGCAACTATGGCTACCCCTTC. Encoded protein: CASSYYTGGNYGYPF.

This clone is labeled as large. The chain joins TRBV28 to TRBJ2-7, with 8 bases fitting TRBD1. Germline CDR1 reads MDHEN; CDR2 reads SYDVKM. V was clipped by 6 bases and J by 4 bases; unmatched bases: 2. This CDR3 is built from 12 residues. The CDR3 here is CASSWTGYEQYF. In DNA form, the CDR3 reads TGTGCCAGCAGCTGGACAGGGTACGAGCAGTACTTC.

The chain employs TRBV2 and TRBJ2-7; perhaps TRBD1 as D (5 bases). The CDR3 consists of 14 residues. V shed 4 bases and J shed 3 bases, with 13 bases lying between them. Germline CDR1 and CDR2: SNHLY and FYNNEI. In nucleotides, the CDR3 is TGTGCCAGCAGTGTCGGACAAGATCACTACGAGCAGTACTTC. As protein: CASSVGQDHYEQYF.

DNA for the CDR3: TGCGCCAGCAGCCGATCCTCCAGCCAAGAGACCCAGTACTTC. Amino acid sequence: CASSRSSSQETQYF. V gene TRBV5-1 combines with J gene TRBJ2-5; D remains ambiguous. This CDR3 contains 14 residues. Germline lookup yields CDR1 SGHRS and CDR2 YFSETQ. Trimming took 4 bases from V and 1 from J, leaving 11 bases between them.

This rearrangement joins TRBV6-5 to TRBJ1-4, with a tentative D call TRBD1 (6 bases). The CDR3 length is 15 residues. V was cut by 0 bases and J by 7 bases, with 12 bases left in between. CDR1 and CDR2 from the germline V gene are MNHEY and SVGAGI. CDR3 coding DNA: TGTGCCAGCAGTTACTCGAACAGGGTAGTTGAAAAACTGTTTTTT. Protein: CASSYSNRVVEKLFF.

This clone was seen just once. This chain uses TRBV29-1 with TRBJ1-1, with 8 bases fitting TRBD1. J lost 1 base, V lost 5 bases, and 3 bases had no gene match. CDR1 is SQVTM and CDR2 is ANQGSEA in the germline V gene. The CDR3 totals 13 residues. DNA of the CDR3: TGCAGCGTTACTGGGACAGGGAACACTGAAGCTTTCTTT. This encodes CSVTGTGNTEAFF.

The genes are TRBV9 and TRBJ2-1; TRBD2 matches 12 bases. This CDR3 is built from 17 residues. The ends lost 3 bases at V and 4 bases at J; junction bases unmatched: 8. Germline loops: CDR1 SGDLS, CDR2 YYNGEE. In DNA form, the CDR3 reads TGTGCCAGCAGCGCAGACCCAGGACTAGCGGGATACAATGAGCAGTTCTTC. Amino acid sequence: CASSADPGLAGYNEQFF.

This clone was counted a few times. This rearrangement joins TRBV27 to TRBJ1-1; tentatively, D is TRBD1 (6 bases). Germline V gives CDR1 MNHEY, CDR2 SMNVEV (reference sequence). CDR3 length equals 13 residues. Trimming left V 5 bases short and J 3 bases short, with 10 bases between. The CDR3 protein is CASSGQLHTEAFF. The CDR3 DNA is TGTGCCAGCAGTGGACAGTTGCACACTGAAGCTTTCTTT.

V usage is TRBV15 and J usage is TRBJ2-1; weak D call: TRBD2 (6 bases). V lost 5 bases to trimming and J lost 3 bases, with 14 bases between them. CDR3 length: 15 residues. Germline V gene lookup returns CDR1 LNHNV and CDR2 YYDKDF (reference sequence). CDR3 coding DNA: TGTGCCACCAGCTCTCCCGGGACTTTCTACAATGAGCAGTTCTTC. It specifies CATSSPGTFYNEQFF.

The V gene is TRBV5-1, the J gene TRBJ1-2; 8 positions agree with TRBD1. The V segment lost 4 bases and the J segment 7 bases; nucleotides outside the gene matches: 9. Looked up from germline, CDR1 is SGHRS and CDR2 is YFSETQ. This CDR3 region has 14 residues. CDR3 DNA sequence: TGCGCCAGCAGCGACAGGGGAAAGGCGGGTGGCTACACCTTC. Residues: CASSDRGKAGGYTF.

The rearrangement joins TRBV7-8 to TRBJ2-2; D gene unclear. Looked up from germline, CDR1 is SGHVS and CDR2 is FQNEAQ. The CDR3 extends over 12 amino acids. V was shortened by 6 bases and J by 5 bases, with 7 bases between the two germline ends. CDR3 loop: CASRPETGELFF. CDR3 nucleotides: TGTGCCAGCAGACCGGAGACCGGGGAGCTGTTTTTT.

The V and J genes are TRBV28 and TRBJ2-1; 9 bases agree with TRBD1. With 6 bases clipped from V and 0 bases from J, the junction kept 0 bases outside the gene matches. Germline V lookup: CDR1 MDHEN, CDR2 SYDVKM. The CDR3 contains 14 residues. CDR3 sequence (DNA): TGTGCCAGCAGGACAGGGGGCTCCTACAATGAGCAGTTCTTC. It codes for CASRTGGSYNEQFF.

This chain links TRBV9 with TRBJ2-1, with 7 bases lining up with TRBD2. V was clipped by 3 bases and J by 8 bases; unmatched bases: 5. Germline V CDR1 and CDR2: SGDLS, YYNGEE. CDR3 size: 13 residues. The CDR3 DNA reads TGTGCCAGCAGCGGGCGGGAGTCCTATGAGCAGTTCTTC. Protein sequence: CASSGRESYEQFF.

This clone turned up a few times. The J gene is TRBJ1-5, the V gene TRBV18; a possible D gene is TRBD1 (5 bases). Per the germline V gene, CDR1 is KGHSH and CDR2 is LQKENI. V was clipped by 3 bases and J by 2 bases, with 8 bases between them. The CDR3 has 14 amino acids. The CDR3 loop is CASSPGGGNQPQHF. The CDR3 nucleotides are TGTGCCAGCTCACCGGGGGGAGGCAATCAGCCCCAGCATTTT.

The genes are TRBV11-3 and TRBJ2-1, with D tentatively TRBD1 (6 bases). V was pared by 5 bases and J by 2 bases, with 13 bases between. From germline, CDR1 is SGHNT and CDR2 YENEEA. The CDR3 runs 15 residues. The CDR3 DNA sequence: TGTGCCAGCAGCCGATCCGGGACAACCTACAATGAGCAGTTCTTC. It is translated as CASSRSGTTYNEQFF.

The CDR3 is CASGPPGQPVEAFF. For the CDR3, the DNA is TGTGCCAGCGGCCCTCCCGGACAGCCCGTGGAAGCTTTCTTT. The chain links TRBV25-1 to TRBJ1-1; D is possibly TRBD1 (6 bases). The germline V gene has CDR1 MGHDK and CDR2 SYGVNS. V lost 8 bases to trimming and J lost 8 bases, with 21 bases between them. The CDR3 covers 14 residues.

This clone has a single count. This sequence joins TRBV5-1 and TRBJ1-1, with 8 bases that match TRBD1. Germline CDR1 and CDR2: SGHRS and YFSETQ. The junction had 2 bases not matched to a gene; V was cut back by 3 bases and J by 1 base. This CDR3 spans 14 amino acids. The CDR3 nucleotides read TGCGCCAGCAGCTATCAGGGGGCGAACACTGAAGCTTTCTTT. Translating gives CASSYQGANTEAFF. Full variable domain (remainder filled in from reference TRBV5-1 and TRBJ1-1): KAGVTQTPRYLIKTRGQQVTLSCSPISGHRSVSWYQQTPGQGLQFLFEYFSETQRNKGNFPGRFSGRQFSNSRSEMNVSTLELGDSALYLCASSYQGANTEAFFGQGTRLTVV.

This clone has only a few counts. V is TRBV9 and J is TRBJ2-2; 10 nucleotides match TRBD2. The CDR3 runs 15 residues. Germline CDR1 is SGDLS and CDR2 is YYNGEE. V shed 3 bases and J 5 bases; nucleotides not matched to a gene: 4. CDR3: CASSGASGRTGELFF. CDR3 nucleotides: TGTGCCAGCAGCGGGGCTAGCGGGAGAACCGGGGAGCTGTTTTTT.

The chain recombines TRBV29-1 with TRBJ1-2, with D unresolved. V lost 3 bases, J lost 3 bases, and 11 bases lay in between. The CDR3 extends over 13 amino acids. The germline V gene encodes CDR1 SQVTM and CDR2 ANQGSEA. The CDR3 protein is CSVELQSDYGYTF. The DNA of the CDR3 is TGCAGCGTTGAGTTACAGTCGGACTATGGCTACACCTTC.

The rearrangement links TRBV11-2 to TRBJ2-3, with 10 bases identical to TRBD2. V was pared by 4 bases and J by 8 bases, with 15 bases of the junction left unmatched. This CDR3 has 17 residues. In germline, CDR1 is SGHAT, CDR2 FQNNGV. The DNA of the CDR3 is TGTGCCAGCAGCTCGCCCACCCGTTCTAGCGGGAGAGGTACGCAGTATTTT. Protein sequence: CASSSPTRSSGRGTQYF. The full variable domain, in which reference TRBV11-2 and TRBJ2-3 provide the parts outside the CDR3, is EAGVAQSPRYKIIEKRQSVAFWCNPISGHATLYWYQQILGQGPKLLIQFQNNGVVDDSQLPKDRFSAERLKGVDSTLKIQPAKLEDSAVYLCASSSPTRSSGRGTQYFGPGTRLTVL.

On this clone itself: One junction end does not reproduce the germline sequence, and a read error may be involved. V is TRBV5-6 and J is TRBJ1-4; D gene unclear. CDR1 is SGHDT, CDR2 YYEEEE, per germline. The CDR3 spans 13 residues. CDR3 region: CASSLVDNEKLLF. The CDR3, as DNA: TGTGCCAGCAGCTTGGTTGATAATGAAAAACTGCTTTTT.

Note on this clone: At one end the junction does not follow the germline gene, possibly because of a read error. The V and J genes are TRBV7-9 and TRBJ1-1; no reliable D call. Germline V gives CDR1 SEHNR, CDR2 FQNEAQ (reference sequence). This CDR3 is built from 15 residues. The CDR3 DNA is TGTTCCAGCAGCCGCACCCTGGACTTGAACACTGAAGCTTTCTTT. As protein: CSSSRTLDLNTEAFF.